This section outlines one TCR beta chain sequence together with its context. The source of the sample is a study of blood T cell repertoires in COVID-19. Study background: Acute-phase and convalescent COVID-19 samples originated in the United States, Italy and Spain. The analysed material was cDNA or gDNA that came from T cells, B-cell-depleted T cells, or PBMCs.

Study processing details: Amplification from reference gene primers served as the basis for estimated nucleated cell counts. Generated by immunoSEQ multiplex PCR, the TCRdb table keeps only in-frame clones and is missing some. The V and J calls and clone size come from that table; D and trimming were worked out from the DNA. The sample records about 200,000 clones, 80% to 90% being singletons. This CDR3 spans 15 amino acids. The ends lost 6 bases at V and 2 bases at J; junction bases unmatched: 6. Per the germline V gene, CDR1 is MNHEY and CDR2 is SMNVEV (reference sequence). The rearrangement links TRBV27 to TRBJ2-1, with 8 bases that match TRBD2. The source is a man between 18 and 29 years old with active or convalescent COVID-19. Material: peripheral blood. The CDR3 loop reads CASRSGSVAYNEQFF. The CDR3 DNA reads TGTGCCAGCAGAAGCGGGAGTGTCGCCTACAATGAGCAGTTCTTC.